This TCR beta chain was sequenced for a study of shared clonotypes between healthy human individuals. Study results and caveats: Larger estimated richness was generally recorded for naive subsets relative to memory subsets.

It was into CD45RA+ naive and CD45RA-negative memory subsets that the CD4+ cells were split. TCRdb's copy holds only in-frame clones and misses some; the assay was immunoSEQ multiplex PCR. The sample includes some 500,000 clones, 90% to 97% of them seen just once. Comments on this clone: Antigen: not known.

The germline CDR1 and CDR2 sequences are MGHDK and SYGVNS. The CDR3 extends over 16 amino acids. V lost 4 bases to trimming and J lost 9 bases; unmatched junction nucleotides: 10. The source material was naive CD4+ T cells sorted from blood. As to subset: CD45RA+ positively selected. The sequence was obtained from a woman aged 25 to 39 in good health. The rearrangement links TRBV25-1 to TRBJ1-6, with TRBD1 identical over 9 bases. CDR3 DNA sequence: TGTGCCAGCAGTGCCCCGGCGGGACAGGGTGTTTCACCCCTCCACTTT. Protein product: CASSAPAGQGVSPLHF.